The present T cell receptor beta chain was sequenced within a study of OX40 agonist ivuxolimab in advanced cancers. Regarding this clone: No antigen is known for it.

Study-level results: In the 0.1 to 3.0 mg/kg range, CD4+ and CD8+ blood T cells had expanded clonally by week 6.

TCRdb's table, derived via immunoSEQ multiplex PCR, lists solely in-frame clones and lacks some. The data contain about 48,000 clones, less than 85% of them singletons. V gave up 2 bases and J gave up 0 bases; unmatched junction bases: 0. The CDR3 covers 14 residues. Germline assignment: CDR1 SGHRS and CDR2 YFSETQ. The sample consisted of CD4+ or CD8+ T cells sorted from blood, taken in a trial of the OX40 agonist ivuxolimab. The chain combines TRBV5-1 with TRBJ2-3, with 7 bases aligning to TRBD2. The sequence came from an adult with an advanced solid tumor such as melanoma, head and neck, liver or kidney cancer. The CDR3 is CASSFSGSTDTQYF. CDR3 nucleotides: TGCGCCAGCAGCTTTAGCGGGAGCACAGATACGCAGTATTTT.